This passage covers 26 T cell receptor beta chains from one sample sequenced in a study of T cell clones after liver transplantation. The table came from immunoSEQ multiplex PCR; TCRdb's copy has only in-frame clones and leaves some out. The sample carries nearly 15,000 clones, approximately 91% recorded once. The sample in question was CD8+ T cells from blood, obtained before liver transplant. The receptors stem from a human donor who received a liver transplant.

The gene calls are TRBV7-3 and TRBJ2-1, with a tentative D call TRBD2 (6 bases). The CDR3 consists of 15 residues. Deletions cut 5 bases from V and 7 bases from J, with 18 bases between. Germline V gene sequence: CDR1 SGHTA, CDR2 FQGTGA. CDR3 sequence: CASSHGGGPGNEQFF. DNA of the CDR3: TGTGCCAGCAGCCACGGTGGAGGGCCGGGAAATGAGCAGTTCTTC.

The chain couples TRBV25-1 to TRBJ2-7; the match to TRBD2 covers 7 bases. Germline loops: CDR1 MGHDK, CDR2 SYGVNS. CDR3 length: 15 residues. Germline trimming cut 1 base from V and 3 bases from J; bases unmatched to any gene: 6. DNA of the CDR3: TGTGCCAGCAGTGAATTCCTGAGCGGGAACTACGAGCAGTACTTC. It yields the protein CASSEFLSGNYEQYF.

The gene calls are TRBV1 and TRBJ2-6. TRBV1 is recorded as a pseudogene. CDR3 length: 18 residues. The CDR3 is CTSSQEDRGSDGANVLTF. The CDR3 bases are TGCACCAGCAGCCAAGAAGATCGGGGCTCGGACGGGGCCAACGTCCTGACTTTC.

The V and J genes are TRBV9 and TRBJ2-7; 14 positions agree with TRBD2. J lost 3 bases, V lost 4 bases, and 12 bases had no gene match. The CDR3 has 18 amino acids. The germline V gene has CDR1 SGDLS and CDR2 YYNGEE. The CDR3 sequence is CASSKTGTSGSVGYEQYF. Written as DNA, the CDR3 is TGTGCCAGCAGCAAAACCGGGACTAGCGGGAGTGTGGGCTACGAGCAGTACTTC.

This clone was seen once. This chain connects TRBV7-6 to TRBJ2-1; D perhaps matches TRBD1 (6 bases). V dropped 1 base and J dropped 4 bases, with 17 bases sitting between them. Germline CDR1 is SGHVS and CDR2 is FNYEAQ. The CDR3 extends over 17 amino acids. In DNA form, the CDR3 reads TGTGCCAGCAGCTTAGTGCCAGGGGCCCGACCATACAATGAGCAGTTCTTC. Protein: CASSLVPGARPYNEQFF.

This clone was picked up one time. The rearrangement links TRBV6-5 to TRBJ2-7, with D possibly TRBD2 on 5 matching bases. Germline CDR1 and CDR2: MNHEY and SVGAGI. The CDR3 contains 15 residues. V gave up 0 bases and J gave up 3 bases, with 12 bases separating them. Here the CDR3 DNA reads TGTGCCAGCAGTTACTCCGGGGATACCTTCTACGAGCAGTACTTC. Translated: CASSYSGDTFYEQYF.

This chain connects TRBV28 to TRBJ1-2; TRBD1 matches at 9 bases. Germline assignment: CDR1 MDHEN and CDR2 SYDVKM. The CDR3 has 14 residues. The J segment lost 3 bases and the V segment lost 4 bases, leaving 3 bases of the junction unmatched. The CDR3 sequence is CASSYRDRDYGYTF. The CDR3 DNA reads TGTGCCAGCAGTTATCGGGACAGGGACTATGGCTACACCTTC.

The chain joins TRBV10-3 to TRBJ2-7; 7 bases are shared with TRBD1. J gave up 0 bases and V 2 bases, and 7 bases lay outside the gene matches. Germline CDR1 reads ENHRY; CDR2 reads SYGVKD. CDR3 length: 16 amino acids. The CDR3 loop is CAISEIGDRVSYEQYF. The CDR3 coding sequence is TGTGCCATCAGTGAGATAGGCGACAGGGTCTCCTACGAGCAGTACTTC.

The chain links TRBV13 to TRBJ1-2; D might be TRBD1 (6 bases). The germline CDR1 and CDR2 sequences are PRHDT and FYEKMQ (reference sequence). The CDR3 totals 16 residues. Trimming cost V 0 bases and J 4 bases, with 15 bases left between them. The DNA of the CDR3 is TGTGCCAGCAGCTTAGGAGGGGGACACGAGATCTATGGCTACACCTTC. It encodes CASSLGGGHEIYGYTF. Complete variable domain (other parts from reference TRBV13 and TRBJ1-2): AAGVIQSPRHLIKEKRETATLKCYPIPRHDTVYWYQQGPGQDPQFLISFYEKMQSDKGSIPDRFSAQQFSDYHSELNMSSLELGDSALYFCASSLGGGHEIYGYTFGSGTRLTVV.

CDR3 sequence: CASSPLTSGRFGGSTDTQYF. The CDR3 DNA reads TGTGCCAGCTCACCTCTGACTAGCGGGAGATTCGGTGGAAGCACAGATACGCAGTATTTT. The J gene is TRBJ2-3, the V gene TRBV18; TRBD2 aligns across 12 bases. This CDR3 region has 20 residues. Germline V gene lookup returns CDR1 KGHSH and CDR2 LQKENI. V dropped 3 bases and J dropped 0; count of bases not matched to a gene: 13. The variable domain in full, with the rest retrieved from reference TRBV18 and TRBJ2-3, is NAGVMQNPRHLVRRRGQEARLRCSPMKGHSHVYWYRQLPEEGLKFMVYLQKENIIDESGMPKERFSAEFPKEGPSILRIQQVVRGDSAAYFCASSPLTSGRFGGSTDTQYFGPGTRLTVL.

This CDR3 reads CASRRPGQGFYNEQFF. The DNA of the CDR3 is TGTGCCAGCAGACGCCCGGGACAGGGGTTCTACAATGAGCAGTTCTTC. The chain recombines TRBV7-9 with TRBJ2-1; 10 bases are a match to TRBD1. The CDR3 has 16 amino acids. From germline, CDR1 is SEHNR and CDR2 FQNEAQ (reference sequence). V trimming: 6 bases; J trimming: 3 bases; junction bases outside the gene matches: 8. Using reference TRBV7-9 and TRBJ2-1 for the parts outside the CDR3, the full variable domain is DTGVSQNPRHKITKRGQNVTFRCDPISEHNRLYWYRQTLGQGPEFLTYFQNEAQLEKSRLLSDRFSAERPKGSFSTLEIQRTEQGDSAMYLCASRRPGQGFYNEQFFGPGTRLTVL.

This sequence joins TRBV27 and TRBJ1-1; tentative D call: TRBD1 (5 bases). V was clipped by 7 bases and J by 1 base, with 10 bases between them. The CDR3 loop spans 13 amino acids. Germline CDR1 MNHEY, CDR2 SMNVEV (reference sequence). CDR3 in DNA: TGTGCCAGCAAAACGACAGCGAACACTGAAGCTTTCTTT. Its translation is CASKTTANTEAFF.

V gene TRBV6-8 combines with J gene TRBJ2-2; unclear D gene. V lost 6 bases to trimming and J lost 7 bases, with 6 bases between them. Per germline, CDR1 MNHGY and CDR2 SAAAGT. This CDR3 is 11 amino acids long. This CDR3 is CASSMGGELFF. The CDR3 DNA reads TGTGCCAGCAGCATGGGCGGGGAGCTGTTTTTT.

The chain is built from TRBV27 and TRBJ2-7, with TRBD2 identical over 10 bases. Germline V gives CDR1 MNHEY, CDR2 SMNVEV (reference sequence). V was clipped by 6 bases and J by 0 bases; unmatched bases: 5. The CDR3 runs 15 residues. In DNA, the CDR3 is TGTGCCAGCAGCACTAGCGGGAAAAGCTCCTACGAGCAGTACTTC. It is translated as CASSTSGKSSYEQYF.

As DNA, the CDR3 is TGTGCCAGCAGCTTCGAGGAGTCCGGGGAGCTGTTTTTT. Its translation is CASSFEESGELFF. The chain carries TRBV5-4 and TRBJ2-2, with no clear D. Germline V gene lookup returns CDR1 SGHNT and CDR2 YYREEE (reference sequence). V lost 2 bases and J lost 6, with 8 bases in between. The CDR3 length is 13 residues.

As to this clone: Given a much more abundant clone one base away, this may be a read error. Within the sample, other DNA sequences also encode this same CDR3. The chain uses TRBV7-3 and TRBJ2-1, with TRBD1 as a possible D gene (6 bases). CDR3 length: 14 amino acids. Germline CDR1 reads SGHTA; CDR2 reads FQGTGA. Trimming stripped 4 bases from V and 8 bases from J, with 15 bases between. The CDR3 nucleotides read TGTGCCAGCAGCTGGGGGCAGGGTCAGGATGAGCAGTTCTTC. This encodes CASSWGQGQDEQFF. Full variable domain (missing parts from reference TRBV7-3 and TRBJ2-1): GAGVSQTPSNKVTEKGKYVELRCDPISGHTALYWYRQSLGQGPEFLIYFQGTGAADDSGLPNDRFFAVRPEGSVSTLKIQRTERGDSAVYLCASSWGQGQDEQFFGPGTRLTVL.

This chain joins TRBV19 and TRBJ1-1; TRBD1 might be the D (5 bases). V gave up 2 bases and J gave up 3 bases, with 16 bases separating them. The germline gives CDR1 LNHDA, CDR2 SQIVND (reference sequence). This CDR3 is 16 amino acids long. In DNA, the CDR3 is TGTGCCAGTAGTATACCCCTTCGGGGGACGGACACTGAAGCTTTCTTT. Translation gives CASSIPLRGTDTEAFF.

The chain is built from TRBV29-1 and TRBJ2-7, with 7 bases identical to TRBD1. The V gene end was trimmed by 6 bases and the J gene end by 5 bases; junction bases not matched to a gene: 7. Germline lookup yields CDR1 SQVTM and CDR2 ANQGSEA. This CDR3 has 12 amino acids. DNA of the CDR3: TGCAGCGTGACGACAGGGACCAACGAGCAGTACTTC. Its protein product is CSVTTGTNEQYF.

This clone showed up just once. The chain employs TRBV6-1 and TRBJ2-7; D uncertain. The germline V gene has CDR1 MNHNS and CDR2 SASEGT. The length of the CDR3 is 11 residues. Trimming removed 3 bases from V and 7 bases from J, with 7 bases in between. The CDR3, as DNA: TGTGCCAGCAGTGACCCCGGGGAGCAGTACTTC. As protein: CASSDPGEQYF.

The CDR3 coding sequence is TGCAGCGCCCGCAGCGGAACCCAAGAGACCCAGTACTTC. It yields the protein CSARSGTQETQYF. The V call is TRBV29-1, the J call TRBJ2-5, with D perhaps TRBD2 (5 bases). The CDR3 has 13 residues. Germline CDR1 and CDR2: SQVTM and ANQGSEA. V was clipped by 7 bases and J by 1 base, with 13 bases between them. Together with reference TRBV29-1 and TRBJ2-5, the CDR3 gives the full variable domain: SAVISQKPSRDICQRGTSLTIQCQVDSQVTMMFWYRQQPGQSLTLIATANQGSEATYESGFVIDKFPISRPNLTFSTLTVSNMSPEDSSIYLCSARSGTQETQYFGPGTRLLVL.

The chain is built from TRBV9 and TRBJ2-7; TRBD1 matches 8 bases. Germline lookup yields CDR1 SGDLS and CDR2 YYNGEE. Germline trimming cut 0 bases from V and 4 bases from J; bases unmatched to any gene: 9. The CDR3 is made up of 16 amino acids. In nucleotides, the CDR3 is TGTGCCAGCAGCGTAGGGGGTCAGGGGGCGGCTTACGAGCAGTACTTC. This translates into CASSVGGQGAAYEQYF.

The chain links TRBV19 to TRBJ2-1, with 9 bases identical to TRBD2. The CDR3 has 15 residues. Germline V gives CDR1 LNHDA, CDR2 SQIVND (reference sequence). V shed 5 bases, J shed 4 bases, and the junction held 6 bases outside the gene matches. The chain's CDR3 is CASSLSGSAYNEQFF. The CDR3 DNA is TGTGCCAGTAGTCTTAGCGGGAGCGCGTACAATGAGCAGTTCTTC.

This chain links TRBV7-6 with TRBJ2-7; 8 nucleotides align to TRBD2. Germline CDR1 reads SGHVS; CDR2 reads FNYEAQ. This CDR3 contains 15 residues. After removal of 1 base from V and 1 base from J, the junction contained 3 bases not matched to a gene. CDR3 coding DNA: TGTGCCAGCAGCTTAGGACTAGCGCCGTCCTACGAGCAGTACTTC. Residues: CASSLGLAPSYEQYF.

The chain joins TRBV11-2 to TRBJ2-7; the D gene could be TRBD1 or TRBD2 (5 bases each). Germline V gives CDR1 SGHAT, CDR2 FQNNGV. Deletions cut 4 bases from V and 8 bases from J, with 18 bases between. The CDR3 runs to 14 residues. This CDR3 is CASSSIAGTGKQYF. In DNA form, the CDR3 reads TGTGCCAGCAGCTCTATAGCTGGGACCGGTAAGCAGTACTTC. The full variable domain, completed using reference TRBV11-2 and TRBJ2-7, is EAGVAQSPRYKIIEKRQSVAFWCNPISGHATLYWYQQILGQGPKLLIQFQNNGVVDDSQLPKDRFSAERLKGVDSTLKIQPAKLEDSAVYLCASSSIAGTGKQYFGPGTRLTVT.

This clone was counted between two and nine times. The V and J genes are TRBV28 and TRBJ1-4; possible D gene TRBD1, 6 bases. Deletions cut 10 bases from V and 4 bases from J, with 31 bases between. CDR1 is MDHEN, CDR2 SYDVKM, per germline. This CDR3 has 19 residues. CDR3 residues: CATRSGHRLRGKFNEKLFF. The CDR3 region has the DNA TGTGCCACCCGCTCGGGACACCGGCTGCGAGGAAAGTTTAATGAAAAACTGTTTTTT.

The chain joins TRBV11-2 to TRBJ1-2; TRBD1 matches at 7 bases. Germline assignment: CDR1 SGHAT and CDR2 FQNNGV. There are 14 residues in the CDR3. V was clipped by 3 bases and J by 4 bases; unmatched bases: 5. The DNA of the CDR3 is TGTGCCAGCAGCTTCTATGGGACAGTCTATGGCTACACCTTC. This gives the protein CASSFYGTVYGYTF.